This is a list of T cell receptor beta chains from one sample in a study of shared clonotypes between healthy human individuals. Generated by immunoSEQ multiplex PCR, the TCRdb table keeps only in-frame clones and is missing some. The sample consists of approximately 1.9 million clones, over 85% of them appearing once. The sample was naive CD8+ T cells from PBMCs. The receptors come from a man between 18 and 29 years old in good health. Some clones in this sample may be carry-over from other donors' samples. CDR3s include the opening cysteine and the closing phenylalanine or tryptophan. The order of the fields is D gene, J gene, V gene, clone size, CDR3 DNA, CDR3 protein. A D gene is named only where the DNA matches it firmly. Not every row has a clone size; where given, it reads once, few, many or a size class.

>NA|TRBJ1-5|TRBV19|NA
TGTGCCAGTAGCGGGCCTTTCAATCAGCCCCAGCATTTT
CASSGPFNQPQHF
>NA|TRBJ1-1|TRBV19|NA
TGTGCCAGTAGTATAGTTGGGCTAATGAACACTGAAGCTTTCTTT
CASSIVGLMNTEAFF
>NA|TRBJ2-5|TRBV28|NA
TGTGCCAGCAGTTTCGCGCGGGAGACCCAGTACTTC
CASSFARETQYF
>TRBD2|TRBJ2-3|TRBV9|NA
TGTGCCAGCAGCGTGGGGGAGGGGGATACGCAGTATTTT
CASSVGEGDTQYF
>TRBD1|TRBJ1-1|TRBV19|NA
TGTGCCAGTAGTGGGACAGGGGCGAACACTGAAGCTTTCTTT
CASSGTGANTEAFF
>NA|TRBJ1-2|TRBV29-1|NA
TGCAGCGTTGTTCCCCCCAAAGGCGGCTACACCTTC
CSVVPPKGGYTF
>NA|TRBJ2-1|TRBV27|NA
TGTGCCAGCAGTTTATCTGGACAGATTGAGCAGTTCTTC
CASSLSGQIEQFF
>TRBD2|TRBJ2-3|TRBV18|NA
TGTGCCAGCTCACCACCATACCGGGGGGTAGATACGCAGTATTTT
CASSPPYRGVDTQYF
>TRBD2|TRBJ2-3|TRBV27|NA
TGTGCCAGCAGTCGAATAGCGGGAGGGACAGATACGCAGTATTTT
CASSRIAGGTDTQYF
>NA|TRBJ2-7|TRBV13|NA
TGTGCCAGCAGCTTAGAGGACTCCTACGAGCAGTACTTC
CASSLEDSYEQYF
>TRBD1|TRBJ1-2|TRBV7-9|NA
TGTGCCAGCAGCCCGCCCGAGACAGGGGGCGTAGATGGCTACACCTTC
CASSPPETGGVDGYTF
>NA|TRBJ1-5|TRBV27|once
TGTGCCAGCAGTGTAAGGGGTCATCAGCCCCAGCATTTT
CASSVRGHQPQHF
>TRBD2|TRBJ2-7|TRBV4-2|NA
TGTGCCAGCAGCCAAGGCTCGGGACTAGCGGCCTCCTACGAGCAGTACTTC
CASSQGSGLAASYEQYF
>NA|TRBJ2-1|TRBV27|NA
TGTGCCAGCAGCCAGGCCAGTAATGAGCAGTTCTTC
CASSQASNEQFF
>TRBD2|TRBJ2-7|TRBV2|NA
TGTGCCAGCAGACTAGCGGGAGGGCCGACGAACGAGCAGTACTTC
CASRLAGGPTNEQYF
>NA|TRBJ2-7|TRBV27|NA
TGTGCCAGCAGTTTATCCGGCGGCTGGCCTAACGAGCAGTACTTC
CASSLSGGWPNEQYF
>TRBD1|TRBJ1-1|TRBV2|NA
TGTGCCAGCACCTCAGGTGGGGACAGACCCCGCATTGAAGCTTTCTTT
CASTSGGDRPRIEAFF
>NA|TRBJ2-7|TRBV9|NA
TGTGCCAGCAGCCAGGGGGGAGCCTACGAGCAGTACTTC
CASSQGGAYEQYF
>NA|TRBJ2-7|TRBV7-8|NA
TGTGCCAGCAGCGCCCTGGGAGGTATCTCCTACGAGCAGTACTTC
CASSALGGISYEQYF
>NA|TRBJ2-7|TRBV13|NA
TGTGCCAGCAGCATCCACCGGGGCACCTACGAGCAGTACTTC
CASSIHRGTYEQYF
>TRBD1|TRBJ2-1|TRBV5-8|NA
TGTGCCAGCAGCTTCCGGGACAGGGGTCTAAGTGAGCAGTTCTTC
CASSFRDRGLSEQFF
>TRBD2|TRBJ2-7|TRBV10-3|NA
TGTGCCATCAGTGGCGTTAGCGGGCTAACCTACGAGCAGTACTTC
CAISGVSGLTYEQYF
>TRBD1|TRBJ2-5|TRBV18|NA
TGTGCCAGCTCACCAAGGACAGGGGACCGGGAGACCCAGTACTTC
CASSPRTGDRETQYF
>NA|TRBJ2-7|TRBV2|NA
TGTGCCAGCAGTGAACGGGGACTGGGACCCTACGAGCAGTACTTC
CASSERGLGPYEQYF
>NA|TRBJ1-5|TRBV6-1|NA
TGTGCCAGCAGTGAAATTGGCAGGGCCCTCGGTCAGCCCCAGCATTTT
CASSEIGRALGQPQHF
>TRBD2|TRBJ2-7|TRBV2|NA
TGTGCCAGCAGAACTCAGCGGGAGGGCCGCTACGAGCAGTACTTC
CASRTQREGRYEQYF
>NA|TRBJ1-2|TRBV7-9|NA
TGTGCCAGCAGCTCTGGCGGCCTTACTTATGGCTACACCTTC
CASSSGGLTYGYTF
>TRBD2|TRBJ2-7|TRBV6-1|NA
TGTGCCAGCTATAGCGGGAGGAAATCCTACGAGCAGTACTTC
CASYSGRKSYEQYF
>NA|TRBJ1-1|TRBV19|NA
TGTGCCAGTAGTATAGAGCTTCGGTGGGGGAAGGACACTGAAGCTTTCTTT
CASSIELRWGKDTEAFF
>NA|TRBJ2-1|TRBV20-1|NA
TGCAGTGCTAGAAGTAGCCTTGAGCAGTTCTTC
CSARSSLEQFF
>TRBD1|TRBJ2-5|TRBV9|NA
TGTGCCAGCAGCGTCGGGCAGGGGGCGCGGGAGACCCAGTACTTC
CASSVGQGARETQYF
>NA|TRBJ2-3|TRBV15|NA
TGTGCCACCAGCAGGGGGGTGACAGGCACAGATACGCAGTATTTT
CATSRGVTGTDTQYF
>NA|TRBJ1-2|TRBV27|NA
TGTGCCAGCAGCCCCAGGGACGGCCGGGATGGCTACACCTTC
CASSPRDGRDGYTF
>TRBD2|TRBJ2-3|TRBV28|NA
TGTGCCAGCAGTTACTGGGGGGCTAGCGGGAACCTACTTCCGAGCACAGATACGCAGTATTTT
CASSYWGASGNLLPSTDTQYF
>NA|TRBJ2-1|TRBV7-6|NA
TGTGCCAGCAGGATCCGGGACACCCCCTACAATGAGCAGTTCTTC
CASRIRDTPYNEQFF
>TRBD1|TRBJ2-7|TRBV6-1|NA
TGTGCCAGCTTCCGGGACAGGTCGTCCTACGAGCAGTACTTC
CASFRDRSSYEQYF
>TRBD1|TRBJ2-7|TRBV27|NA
TGTGCCAGCAGTTCCACAGGGGGCTCCGCTGGGGAGCAGTACTTC
CASSSTGGSAGEQYF
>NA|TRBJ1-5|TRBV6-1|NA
TGTGCCAGCAGGGGGGGGAGGGTCGAGCAGCCCCAGCATTTT
CASRGGRVEQPQHF
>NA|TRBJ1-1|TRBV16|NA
TGTGCCAGCAGCCAATTAGGGGGTGACGGGACTGAAGCTTTCTTT
CASSQLGGDGTEAFF
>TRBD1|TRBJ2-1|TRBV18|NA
TGTGCCAGCTCACCTGAACAGGGGGCTATCACCTACAATGAGCAGTTCTTC
CASSPEQGAITYNEQFF
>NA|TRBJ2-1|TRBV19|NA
TGTGCCAGTAGTTCCCGAGAGACAATACATAATGAGCAGTTCTTC
CASSSRETIHNEQFF
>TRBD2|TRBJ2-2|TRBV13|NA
TGTGCCAGCAGCCCCCGGGGACTAGCGGAAAACACCGGGGAGCTGTTTTTT
CASSPRGLAENTGELFF
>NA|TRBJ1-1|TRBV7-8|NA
TGTGCCAGCAGCTCCCCCGAGACAGGCACTGAAGCTTTCTTT
CASSSPETGTEAFF
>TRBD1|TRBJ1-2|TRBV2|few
TGTGCCAGCAGAGTTCTAATAGACAGGGCCAGCGGCTACACCTTC
CASRVLIDRASGYTF
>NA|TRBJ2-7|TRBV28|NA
TGTGCCAGCAGTTTGATGTTCTACGAGCAGTACTTC
CASSLMFYEQYF
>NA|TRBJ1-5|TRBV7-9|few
TGTGCCAGCAGCTTATCTAGCAATCAGCCCCAGCATTTT
CASSLSSNQPQHF
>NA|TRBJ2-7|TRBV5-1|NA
TGCGCCAGCAGCCCTAACGGGGCGGCGTACGAGCAGTACTTC
CASSPNGAAYEQYF
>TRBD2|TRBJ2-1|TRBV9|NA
TGTGCCAGCAGCCTCACTAGCGGCAGGTCGGTGGTTAACGCCGAGGATGAGCAGTTCTTC
CASSLTSGRSVVNAEDEQFF
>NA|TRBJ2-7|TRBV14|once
TGTGCCAGCAGCCATGGCCCTAGCTACGAGCAGTACTTC
CASSHGPSYEQYF
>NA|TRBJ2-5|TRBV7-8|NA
TGTGCCAGCAGCTACGTACAGGGTGGAGAGACCCAGTACTTC
CASSYVQGGETQYF
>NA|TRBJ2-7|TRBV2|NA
TGTGCCAGCACGGACTTAACAAGCTACGAGCAGTACTTC
CASTDLTSYEQYF
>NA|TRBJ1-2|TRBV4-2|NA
TGTGCCAGCAGCCAAGCTACGGGGAGGGATGGCTACACCTTC
CASSQATGRDGYTF
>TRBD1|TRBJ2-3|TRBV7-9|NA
TGTGCCAGCAGAAGGACAGGGTCAACAGATACGCAGTATTTT
CASRRTGSTDTQYF